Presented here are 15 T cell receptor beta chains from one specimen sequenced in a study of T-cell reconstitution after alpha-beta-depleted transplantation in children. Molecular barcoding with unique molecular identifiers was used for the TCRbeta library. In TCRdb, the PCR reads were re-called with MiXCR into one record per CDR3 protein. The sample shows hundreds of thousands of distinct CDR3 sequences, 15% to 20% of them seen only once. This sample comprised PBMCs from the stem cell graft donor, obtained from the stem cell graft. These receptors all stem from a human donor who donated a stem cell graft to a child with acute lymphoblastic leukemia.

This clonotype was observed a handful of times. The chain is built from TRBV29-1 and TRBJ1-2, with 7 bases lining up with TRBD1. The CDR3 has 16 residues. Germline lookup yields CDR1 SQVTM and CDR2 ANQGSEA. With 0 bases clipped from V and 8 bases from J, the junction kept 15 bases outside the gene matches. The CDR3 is CSVEDFDRAGVRGYTF. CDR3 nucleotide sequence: TGCAGCGTTGAAGATTTTGACAGGGCGGGTGTGCGGGGCTACACCTTC.

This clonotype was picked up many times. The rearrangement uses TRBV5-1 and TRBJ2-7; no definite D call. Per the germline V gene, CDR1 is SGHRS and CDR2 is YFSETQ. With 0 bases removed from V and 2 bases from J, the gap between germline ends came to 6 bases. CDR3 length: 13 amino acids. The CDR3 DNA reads TGCGCCAGCAGCTTGGACGGAACCTACGAGCAGTACTTC. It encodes CASSLDGTYEQYF. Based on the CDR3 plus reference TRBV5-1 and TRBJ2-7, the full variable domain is KAGVTQTPRYLIKTRGQQVTLSCSPISGHRSVSWYQQTPGQGLQFLFEYFSETQRNKGNFPGRFSGRQFSNSRSEMNVSTLELGDSALYLCASSLDGTYEQYFGPGTRLTVT.

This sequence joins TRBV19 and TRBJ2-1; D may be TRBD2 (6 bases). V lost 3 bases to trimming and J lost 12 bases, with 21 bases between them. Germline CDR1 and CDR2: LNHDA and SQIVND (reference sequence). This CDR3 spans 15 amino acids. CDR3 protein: CASSMISSGRLGQFF. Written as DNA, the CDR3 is TGTGCCAGTAGTATGATTAGTAGCGGCCGACTCGGGCAGTTCTTC.

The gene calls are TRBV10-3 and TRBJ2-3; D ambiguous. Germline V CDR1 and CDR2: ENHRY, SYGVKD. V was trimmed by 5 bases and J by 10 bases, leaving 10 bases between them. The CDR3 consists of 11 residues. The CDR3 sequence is CAISSYSPQYF. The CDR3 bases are TGTGCCATCAGTAGCTATTCGCCGCAGTATTTT.

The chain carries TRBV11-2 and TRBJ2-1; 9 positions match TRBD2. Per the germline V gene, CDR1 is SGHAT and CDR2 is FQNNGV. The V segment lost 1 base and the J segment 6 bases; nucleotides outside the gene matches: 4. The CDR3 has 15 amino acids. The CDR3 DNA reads TGTGCCAGCAGCTTAGGGCTAGCGGGATTCAATGAGCAGTTCTTC. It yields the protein CASSLGLAGFNEQFF.

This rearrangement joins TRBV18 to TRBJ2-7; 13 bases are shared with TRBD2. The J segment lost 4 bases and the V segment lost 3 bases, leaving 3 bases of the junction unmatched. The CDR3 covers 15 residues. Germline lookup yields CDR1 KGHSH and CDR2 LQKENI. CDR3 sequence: CASSPPGLAGYEQYF. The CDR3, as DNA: TGTGCCAGCTCACCCCCGGGACTAGCGGGGTACGAGCAGTACTTC.

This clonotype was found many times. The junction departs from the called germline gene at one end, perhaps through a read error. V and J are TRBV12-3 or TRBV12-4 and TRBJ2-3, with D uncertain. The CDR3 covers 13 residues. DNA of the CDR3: TGTGCCAGCAGCTTAGGCCTCCCAGATACGCAGTATTTT. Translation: CASSLGLPDTQYF.

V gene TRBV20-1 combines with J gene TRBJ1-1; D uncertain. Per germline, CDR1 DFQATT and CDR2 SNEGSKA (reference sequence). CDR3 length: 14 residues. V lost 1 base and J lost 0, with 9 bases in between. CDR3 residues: CSARAGSLNTEAFF. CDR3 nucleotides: TGCAGTGCTAGAGCGGGCAGTTTGAACACTGAAGCTTTCTTT.

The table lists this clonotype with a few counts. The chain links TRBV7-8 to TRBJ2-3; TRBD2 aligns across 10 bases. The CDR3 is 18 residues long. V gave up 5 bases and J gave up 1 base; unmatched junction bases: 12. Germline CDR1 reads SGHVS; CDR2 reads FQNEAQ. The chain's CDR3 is CASSALGGLAEGTDTQYF. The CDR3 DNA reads TGTGCCAGCAGCGCCTTGGGTGGACTAGCGGAAGGCACAGATACGCAGTATTTT.

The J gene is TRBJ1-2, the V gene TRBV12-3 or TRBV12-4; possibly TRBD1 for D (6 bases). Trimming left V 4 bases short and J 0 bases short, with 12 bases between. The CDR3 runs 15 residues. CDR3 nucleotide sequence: TGTGCCAGCAGTTACTCAGGGGTTCCTAACTATGGCTACACCTTC. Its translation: CASSYSGVPNYGYTF.

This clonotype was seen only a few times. CDR3 in DNA: TGTGCCAGCACGATCGGACAGGGGAACTATGGCTACACCTTC. Its translation is CASTIGQGNYGYTF. The chain links TRBV6-1 to TRBJ1-2; 9 bases line up with TRBD1. The V segment lost 7 bases and the J segment 2 bases; nucleotides outside the gene matches: 5. CDR1 is MNHNS, CDR2 SASEGT, per germline. The CDR3 extends over 14 amino acids.

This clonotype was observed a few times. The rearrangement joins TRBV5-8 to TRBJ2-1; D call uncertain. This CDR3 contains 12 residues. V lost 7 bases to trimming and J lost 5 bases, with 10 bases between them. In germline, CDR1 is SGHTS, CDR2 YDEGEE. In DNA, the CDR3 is TGTGCCAGCCAAGCTTTCCACAATGAGCAGTTCTTC. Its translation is CASQAFHNEQFF.

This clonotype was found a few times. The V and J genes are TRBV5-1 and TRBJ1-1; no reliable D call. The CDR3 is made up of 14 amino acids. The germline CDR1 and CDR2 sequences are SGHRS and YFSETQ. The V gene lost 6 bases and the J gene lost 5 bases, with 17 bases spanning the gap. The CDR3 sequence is CASKRWEVGTEAFF. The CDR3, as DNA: TGCGCCAGCAAAAGGTGGGAAGTTGGTACTGAAGCTTTCTTT.

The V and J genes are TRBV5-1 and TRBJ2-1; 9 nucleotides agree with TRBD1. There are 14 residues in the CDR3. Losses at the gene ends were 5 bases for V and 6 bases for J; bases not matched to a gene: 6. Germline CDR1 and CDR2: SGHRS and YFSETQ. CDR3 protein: CASSDRGIGNEQFF. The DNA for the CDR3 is TGCGCCAGCAGTGACAGGGGGATAGGCAATGAGCAGTTCTTC.

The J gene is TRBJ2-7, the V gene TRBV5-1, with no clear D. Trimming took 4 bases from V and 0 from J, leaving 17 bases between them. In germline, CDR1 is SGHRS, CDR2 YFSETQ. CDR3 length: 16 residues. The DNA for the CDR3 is TGCGCCAGCAGCCTGATTGAAGCTATCTTCTCCTACGAGCAGTACTTC. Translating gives CASSLIEAIFSYEQYF.